This T cell receptor (beta chain) originates from a study of T cells in Graves' hyperthyroidism and ophthalmopathy. Amplification yielded TCR beta CDR3 regions, with RNA transcripts as the source. Primed by the HTBI set, a first-round RT-PCR was run on the TCR CDR3. TCRdb itself ran the multiplex PCR reads through MiXCR, one entry per CDR3 protein. Seen here are 500,000 or so distinct CDR3 sequences, about 16% observed once, and the top ten hold 25% to 30%. Uncontrolled infection, other autoimmune disease, pregnancy or lactation barred patients from enrollment. This clonotype was counted between two and nine times. This clonotype originated in a woman younger than 45 with Graves' ophthalmopathy. Sequencing was performed on blood.

CDR3 sequence (DNA): TGCAGCGTTGAATTTATCTTGGGGAGGGATGAGCAGTTCTTC. Translation: CSVEFILGRDEQFF. The rearrangement uses TRBV29-1 and TRBJ2-1; 7 bases align to TRBD2. The CDR3 totals 14 residues. Trimming at V came to 2 bases and at J to 8 bases, leaving 9 bases not matched to a gene. Germline CDR1 and CDR2: SQVTM and ANQGSEA.